Shown below are 8 T cell receptor beta chains from a single sample sequenced in a study of T cells in Graves' hyperthyroidism and ophthalmopathy (dated by TCRdb to between 2018 and 2021). Library construction relied on multiplex PCR. For sequencing, an Illumina HiSeq 2000 was employed. TCR beta CDR3 regions were amplified from RNA transcripts. The first round of RT-PCR for the TCR CDR3 was performed with the HTBI primer set and the Qiagen OneStep RT-PCR kit. The public reads were run again by TCRdb, first through fastp at Q25 and then through MiXCR, and only productive beta chains were kept. Each entry merges the rows of one CDR3 protein and shows their most common DNA and genes. In all, the sample holds over 300,000 distinct CDR3 sequences, and about an eighth of those were seen once. The top ten clones comprise 30% to 35% of the sample. Sequenced input: blood. The receptors here all came from a woman aged 40 to 55 with Graves' ophthalmopathy.

The chain couples TRBV19 to TRBJ2-3; unclear D gene. This CDR3 comprises 16 residues. V shed 5 bases and J shed 0 bases, with 15 bases lying between them. Germline CDR1 is LNHDA and CDR2 is SQIVND (reference sequence). CDR3 in DNA: TGTGCCAGTAGTTCTTGGCGGTGGCTGAGCACAGATACGCAGTATTTT. Translating gives CASSSWRWLSTDTQYF. Looking up the rest from reference TRBV19 and TRBJ2-3 gives the full variable domain: DGGITQSPKYLFRKEGQNVTLSCEQNLNHDAMYWYRQDPGQGLRLIYYSQIVNDFQKGDIAEGYSVSREKKESFPLTVTSAQKNPTAFYLCASSSWRWLSTDTQYFGPGTRLTVL.

Comments on this clonotype: Possible read error: a much larger clone is one base away. The genes are TRBV20-1 and TRBJ2-3, with unresolved D. The CDR3 has 12 residues. V lost 3 bases to trimming and J lost 6 bases, with 10 bases between them. CDR1 and CDR2 from the germline V gene are DFQATT and SNEGSKA (reference sequence). CDR3 amino acids: CSARVQTDTQYF. The CDR3 region has the DNA TGCAGTGCTAGGGTACAGACTGATACGCAGTATTTT.

The chain combines TRBV6-5 with TRBJ2-4; tentatively, D is TRBD1 (5 bases). Per the germline V gene, CDR1 is MNHEY and CDR2 is SVGAGI. CDR3 size: 14 residues. The V and J ends lost 2 bases and 8 bases respectively, with 13 bases between them. CDR3 residues: CASSYPGQVDIQYF. For the CDR3, the DNA is TGTGCCAGCAGTTACCCAGGGCAAGTAGACATTCAGTACTTC.

This clonotype was seen many times. As DNA, the CDR3 is TGTGCTAGTGGTCCAGGACATGGGGGGGAGACCCAGTACTTC. Amino acids: CASGPGHGGETQYF. The chain links TRBV12-5 to TRBJ2-5; weak D call: TRBD2 (6 bases). V was trimmed by 5 bases and J by 5 bases, leaving 15 bases between them. The CDR3 is made up of 14 amino acids. Per germline, CDR1 LGHNT and CDR2 FRNRAP. The complete variable domain, with remaining parts taken from reference TRBV12-5 and TRBJ2-5, reads DARVTQTPRHKVTEMGQEVTMRCQPILGHNTVFWYRQTMMQGLELLAYFRNRAPLDDSGMPKDRFSAEMPDATLATLKIQPSEPRDSAVYFCASGPGHGGETQYFGPGTRLLVL.

The rearrangement joins TRBV19 to TRBJ2-3, with 8 bases aligning to TRBD2. The CDR3 extends over 14 amino acids. V lost 10 bases and J lost 5; bases outside the gene matches: 11. Germline CDR1 LNHDA, CDR2 SQIVND (reference sequence). CDR3 sequence (DNA): TGTGCCACCAAACGACGGGGGGGAGGAGATACGCAGTATTTT. This encodes CATKRRGGGDTQYF.

This rearrangement joins TRBV9 to TRBJ2-5; no clear D gene. This CDR3 has 15 residues. V gave up 1 base and J gave up 5 bases, with 15 bases separating them. CDR1 SGDLS and CDR2 YYNGEE come from the germline V gene. The CDR3 spells CASSVLGSGVETQYF. The CDR3 region has the DNA TGTGCCAGCAGCGTATTGGGTTCTGGGGTGGAGACCCAGTACTTC.

This clonotype was found once. The chain uses TRBV30 and TRBJ2-1, with TRBD2 matching over 10 bases. The germline V gene encodes CDR1 GTSNPN and CDR2 SVGIG (reference sequence). The trim removed 4 bases at V and 8 bases at J, leaving 14 bases unmatched. The CDR3 loop spans 16 amino acids. CDR3 nucleotides: TGTGCCTGGATCCAAAGAACTAGCGGGGCCTGGGATGAGCAGTTCTTC. It is translated as CAWIQRTSGAWDEQFF. Drawing the rest from reference TRBV30 and TRBJ2-1, the complete variable domain is SQTIHQWPATLVQPVGSPLSLECTVEGTSNPNLYWYRQAAGRGLQLLFYSVGIGQISSEVPQNLSASRPQDRQFILSSKKLLLSDSGFYLCAWIQRTSGAWDEQFFGPGTRLTVL.

This clonotype was counted many times. DNA for the CDR3: TGTGCCAGCAGTTTAGGGAGTGGGAGTCTCTACGAGCAGTACTTC. This encodes CASSLGSGSLYEQYF. The chain combines TRBV12-3 or TRBV12-4 with TRBJ2-7; TRBD2 might be the D (5 bases). V lost 1 base to trimming and J lost 3 bases, with 13 bases between them. The CDR3 totals 15 residues.